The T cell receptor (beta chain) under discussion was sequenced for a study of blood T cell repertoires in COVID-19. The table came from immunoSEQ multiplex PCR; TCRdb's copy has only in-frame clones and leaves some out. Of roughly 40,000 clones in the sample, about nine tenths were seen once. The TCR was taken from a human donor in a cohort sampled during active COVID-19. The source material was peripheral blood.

The CDR3 nucleotides read TGTGCCAGTAGACCTCAGCGGGGGGCCTTAGATACGCAGTATTTT. This encodes CASRPQRGALDTQYF. J is TRBJ2-3 and V is TRBV19, with TRBD2 matching 9 bases. In germline, CDR1 is LNHDA, CDR2 SQIVND (reference sequence). There are 15 residues in the CDR3. V lost 6 bases to trimming and J lost 5 bases; unmatched junction nucleotides: 9.